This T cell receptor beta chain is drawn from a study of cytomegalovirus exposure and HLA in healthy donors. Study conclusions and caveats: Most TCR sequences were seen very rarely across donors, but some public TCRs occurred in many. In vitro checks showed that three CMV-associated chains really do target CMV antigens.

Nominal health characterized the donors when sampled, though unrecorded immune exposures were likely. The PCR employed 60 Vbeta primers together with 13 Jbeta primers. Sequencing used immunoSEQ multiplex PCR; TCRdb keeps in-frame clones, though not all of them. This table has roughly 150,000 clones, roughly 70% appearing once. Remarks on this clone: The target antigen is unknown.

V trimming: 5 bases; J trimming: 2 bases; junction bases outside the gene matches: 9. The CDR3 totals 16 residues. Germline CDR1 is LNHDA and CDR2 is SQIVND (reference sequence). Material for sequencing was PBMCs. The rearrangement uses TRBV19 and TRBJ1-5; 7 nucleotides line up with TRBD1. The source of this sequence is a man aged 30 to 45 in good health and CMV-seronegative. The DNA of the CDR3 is TGTGCCAGTAGTCCAGACAGGGTATCGGGCAATCAGCCCCAGCATTTT. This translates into CASSPDRVSGNQPQHF.